This TCR beta chain was sequenced in a study of T cell changes during pregnancy in multiple sclerosis. Germline V CDR1 and CDR2: LNHNV, YYDKDF (reference sequence). CDR3 length: 15 residues. V dropped 3 bases and J dropped 4; count of bases not matched to a gene: 6. Method: immunoSEQ multiplex PCR; TCRdb's copy keeps in-frame clones and lacks some. The sample lists around 65,000 clones; roughly nine tenths were seen once. The J gene is TRBJ2-4, the V gene TRBV15; 7 bases are a match to TRBD1. The TCR comes from a female donor in good health, enrolled as a control in a pregnancy study. Sequencing used peripheral blood, obtained in the first trimester of pregnancy. The CDR3 here is CATSRLQGLKNIQYF. The CDR3, as DNA: TGTGCCACCAGCAGGCTACAGGGGCTTAAAAACATTCAGTACTTC.